This T cell receptor (beta chain) is from a study of T cell repertoires in cytomegalovirus infection. Across the whole study: TCR beta signatures that were public indicated CMV infection and matching HLA type.

MiXCR, run by TCRdb on the reads, gives a single entry per CDR3 protein. Counted here are roughly 120,000 distinct CDR3 sequences, about 9.5% occurring once; the ten biggest clones make up approximately 31%. This clonotype was counted a few times. Its antigen is undetermined. The germline V gene encodes CDR1 LNHNV and CDR2 YYDKDF (reference sequence). The J segment lost 4 bases and the V segment lost 0 bases, leaving 3 bases of the junction unmatched. The CDR3 totals 17 residues. The chain recombines TRBV15 with TRBJ2-3, with 14 bases that match TRBD2. The receptor comes from a human donor in good health (CMV status not recorded). Some clones in this sample may be carry-over from other donors' samples. Sequenced sample: PBMCs, sequenced either directly or after in vitro stimulation (not recorded which). CDR3 bases: TGTGCCACCAGCAGAGATTCGGGACTAGCGGGAGCAGATACGCAGTATTTT. Amino acids: CATSRDSGLAGADTQYF.